A single sample gave rise to the 3 T cell receptor beta chains below, sequenced in a study of OX40 agonist ivuxolimab in advanced cancers. Profiled with immunoSEQ multiplex PCR; TCRdb holds only in-frame clones, not every one. The sample includes 55,000 to 75,000 clones, 85% of them seen just once. The specimen was CD4+ or CD8+ T cells sorted from blood, collected in a trial of the OX40 agonist ivuxolimab. These receptors originate from an adult with an advanced solid tumor such as melanoma, head and neck, liver or kidney cancer.

This clone was observed a few times. This sequence joins TRBV5-1 and TRBJ2-7; 10 bases line up with TRBD2. CDR1 is SGHRS and CDR2 is YFSETQ in the germline V gene. This CDR3 is built from 15 residues. V lost 2 bases, J lost 7 bases, and 9 bases stayed unmatched. The CDR3 sequence is CASSFSTSGTSEQYF. The CDR3, as DNA: TGCGCCAGCAGCTTCTCAACTAGCGGGACCTCGGAGCAGTACTTC.

CDR3 sequence reads: CATSRGRQGYFHEQYF. CDR3 bases: TGTGCCACCAGCAGAGGGAGACAGGGGTATTTCCACGAGCAGTACTTC. The chain links TRBV15 to TRBJ2-7, with TRBD1 matching over 8 bases. CDR1 and CDR2 from the germline V gene are LNHNV and YYDKDF (reference sequence). V gave up 1 base and J gave up 5 bases; unmatched junction bases: 10. This CDR3 is 16 amino acids long.

J is TRBJ2-6 and V is TRBV10-3; D unresolved. The V gene's germline CDR1 is ENHRY and CDR2 SYGVKD. This CDR3 is built from 12 residues. The ends were cut back, 6 bases at V and 3 bases at J, with 3 bases in the middle. The CDR3 is CAIRGGANVLTF. The CDR3 nucleotides read TGTGCCATCAGGGGTGGGGCCAACGTCCTGACTTTC.